The present entry profiles one TCR beta chain with its context. The antigen is not known. This entry belongs to a study of T cells in Graves' hyperthyroidism and ophthalmopathy. On the study more broadly: Any treatment followed the collection of peripheral blood at initial diagnosis.

Study-level points and caveats: Blood samples included most of the expanded thyroid clonotypes exceeding 0.001. The model anticipated ophthalmopathy a median about 7 months pre-onset.

Germline CDR1 is MGHRA and CDR2 is YSYEKL. There are 20 residues in the CDR3. V lost 0 bases to trimming and J lost 2 bases; unmatched junction nucleotides: 15. TCR beta CDR3 region amplification was performed from RNA transcripts. Researchers ran a first-round RT-PCR on the TCR CDR3 using the HTBI primer set. Via MiXCR, TCRdb re-called the multiplex PCR reads, giving one row per CDR3 protein. The table lists 250,000 to 300,000 distinct CDR3 sequences, roughly 15% of them singletons. The sample consisted of blood. The sequence came from a woman aged 40 to 55 with Graves' hyperthyroidism. V is TRBV4-1 and J is TRBJ2-5; 10 nucleotides match TRBD2. In DNA form, the CDR3 reads TGCGCCAGCAGCCAAGATTGGGGGGGGCGACTAGCGGGCCTACAAGAGACCCAGTACTTC. This codes for CASSQDWGGRLAGLQETQYF.